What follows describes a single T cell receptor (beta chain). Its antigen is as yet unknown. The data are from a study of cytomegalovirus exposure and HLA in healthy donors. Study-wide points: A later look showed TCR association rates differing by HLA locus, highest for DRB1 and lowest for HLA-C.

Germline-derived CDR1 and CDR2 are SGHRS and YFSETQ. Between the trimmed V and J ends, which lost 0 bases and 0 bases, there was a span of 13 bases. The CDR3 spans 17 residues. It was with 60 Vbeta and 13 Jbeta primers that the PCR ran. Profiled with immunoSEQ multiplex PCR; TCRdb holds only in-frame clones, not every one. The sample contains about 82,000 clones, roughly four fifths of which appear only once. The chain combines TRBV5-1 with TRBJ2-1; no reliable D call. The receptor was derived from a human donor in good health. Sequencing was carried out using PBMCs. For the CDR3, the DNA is TGCGCCAGCAGCTTGGAAGGCGGCACCTTCTCCTACAATGAGCAGTTCTTC. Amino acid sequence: CASSLEGGTFSYNEQFF.